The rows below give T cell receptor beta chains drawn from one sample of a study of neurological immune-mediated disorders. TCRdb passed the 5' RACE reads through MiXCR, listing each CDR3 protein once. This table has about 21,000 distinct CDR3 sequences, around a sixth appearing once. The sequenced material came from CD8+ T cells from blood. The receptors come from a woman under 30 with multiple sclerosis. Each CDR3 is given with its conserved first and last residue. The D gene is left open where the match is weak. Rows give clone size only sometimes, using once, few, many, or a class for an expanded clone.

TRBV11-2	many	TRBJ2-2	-	CASSLGGITGELFF	TGTGCCAGCAGCTTAGGGGGCATCACCGGGGAGCTGTTTTTT
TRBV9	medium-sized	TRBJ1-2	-	CASSVGQSENYGYTF	TGTGCCAGCAGCGTAGGTCAAAGCGAGAACTATGGCTACACCTTC
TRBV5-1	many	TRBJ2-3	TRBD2	CASSLVGLAGGDTQYF	TGCGCCAGCAGCTTGGTGGGACTAGCGGGAGGAGATACGCAGTATTTT
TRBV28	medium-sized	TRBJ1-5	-	CASSPLYGVRNQPQHF	TGTGCCAGCAGCCCCTTATACGGGGTTCGGAATCAGCCCCAGCATTTT
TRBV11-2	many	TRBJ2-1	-	CASSSATRLHEQFF	TGTGCCAGCAGCTCGGCAACTAGGCTCCATGAGCAGTTCTTC
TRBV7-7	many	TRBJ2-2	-	CASSLGSGITGELFF	TGTGCTAGCAGCTTAGGATCAGGGATCACCGGGGAGCTGTTTTTT
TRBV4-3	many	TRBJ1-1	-	CASSQDTSGGRAEAFF	TGCGCCAGCAGCCAAGATACATCGGGGGGGCGGGCTGAAGCTTTCTTT
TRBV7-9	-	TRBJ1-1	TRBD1	CASRPDRGGTEAFF	TGTGCCAGCAGACCTGACAGGGGAGGAACTGAAGCTTTCTTT
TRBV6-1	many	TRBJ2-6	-	CASSEVPGGTDVSGANVLTF	TGTGCCAGCAGTGAAGTGCCCGGGGGGACAGATGTCTCTGGGGCCAACGTCCTGACTTTC
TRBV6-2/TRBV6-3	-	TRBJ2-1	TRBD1	CASARTGPHNEQFF	TGTGCCAGCGCGCGGACAGGGCCCCACAATGAGCAGTTCTTC
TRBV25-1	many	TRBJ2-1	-	CASSDPLRGFAYNEQFF	TGTGCCAGCAGTGACCCCCTCAGGGGATTTGCCTACAATGAGCAGTTCTTC
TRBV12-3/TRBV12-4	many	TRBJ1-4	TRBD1	CASSAPGQGNEEGVQLFF	TGTGCCAGCAGTGCTCCGGGACAGGGGAACGAGGAAGGGGTCCAACTGTTTTTT
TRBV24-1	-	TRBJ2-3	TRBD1	CATSDPGQPFETQYF	TGTGCCACCAGTGACCCGGGACAGCCCTTTGAGACGCAGTATTTT
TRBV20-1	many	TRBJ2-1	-	CSARDQARVAHNIYNEQFF	TGCAGTGCTAGAGATCAAGCCAGAGTTGCTCATAACATCTACAATGAGCAGTTCTTC
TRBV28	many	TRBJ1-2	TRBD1	CASSSVGQDPLNYGYTF	TGTGCCAGCAGTTCCGTAGGACAGGACCCCCTTAACTATGGCTACACCTTC
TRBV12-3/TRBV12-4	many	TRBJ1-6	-	CASSRTVLSNSPLHF	TGTGCCAGCAGCCGGACAGTCCTTTCTAATTCACCCCTCCACTTT
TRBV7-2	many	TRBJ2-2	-	CASSLARGWRWGGELFF	TGTGCCAGCAGCTTAGCTCGGGGCTGGCGATGGGGCGGGGAGCTGTTTTTT
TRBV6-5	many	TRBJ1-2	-	CASSYSGGGYTF	TGTGCCAGCAGTTACTCGGGGGGTGGCTACACCTTC
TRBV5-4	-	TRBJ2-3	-	CASSHNIVVAQYF	TGTGCCAGCAGCCATAACATCGTCGTTGCGCAGTATTTT
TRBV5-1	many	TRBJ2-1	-	CASSLVDHEQFF	TGCGCCAGCAGCTTGGTGGACCATGAGCAGTTCTTC
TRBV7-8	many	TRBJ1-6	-	CASSLASHPKYNSPLHF	TGTGCCAGCAGCTTAGCTTCTCATCCCAAGTATAATTCACCCCTCCACTTT
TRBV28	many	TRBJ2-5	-	CASSSGTETQYF	TGTGCCAGCAGTTCGGGGACGGAGACCCAGTACTTC
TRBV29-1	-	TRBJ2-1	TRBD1	CSAARTGGYEQFF	TGCAGCGCCGCCCGGACAGGGGGCTATGAGCAGTTCTTC
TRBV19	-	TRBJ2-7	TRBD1	CASSAGGYEQYF	TGTGCCAGTAGCGCAGGGGGATACGAGCAGTACTTC
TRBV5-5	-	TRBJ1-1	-	CASSWVGGQNTEAFF	TGTGCCAGCAGCTGGGTCGGGGGGCAGAACACTGAAGCTTTCTTT
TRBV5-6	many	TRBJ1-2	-	CASSLSGHYGYTF	TGTGCCAGCAGCCTCTCGGGACACTATGGCTACACCTTC
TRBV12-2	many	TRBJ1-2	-	CASRSRGSYGYTF	TGTGCAAGTCGCTCCAGGGGCTCCTATGGCTACACCTTC
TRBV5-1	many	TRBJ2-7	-	CASSVQGREQYF	TGCGCCAGCAGCGTACAGGGAAGAGAGCAGTACTTC
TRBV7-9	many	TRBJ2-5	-	CASSLGTDQETQYF	TGTGCCAGCAGCTTAGGGACGGACCAAGAGACCCAGTACTTC
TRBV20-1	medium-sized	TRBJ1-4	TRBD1	CSARGQGDNEKLFF	TGCAGTGCTAGAGGACAGGGGGATAATGAAAAACTGTTTTTT
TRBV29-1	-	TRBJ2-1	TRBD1	CSVEDPGQGVGDSYNEQFF	TGCAGCGTTGAAGACCCCGGACAGGGGGTCGGGGACTCCTACAATGAGCAGTTCTTC
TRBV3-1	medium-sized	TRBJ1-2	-	CASSPDRRGGYTF	TGTGCCAGCAGCCCTGACAGAAGGGGTGGCTACACCTTC
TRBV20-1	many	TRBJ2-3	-	CSAGDSTDTQYF	TGCAGTGCGGGGGACAGCACAGATACGCAGTATTTT
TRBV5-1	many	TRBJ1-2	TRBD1	CASHPNWDRENYGYTF	TGCGCCAGTCATCCGAATTGGGACAGGGAAAACTATGGCTACACCTTC
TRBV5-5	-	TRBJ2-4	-	CASSRVRSIQYF	TGTGCCAGCAGCCGAGTGCGGAGCATTCAGTACTTC
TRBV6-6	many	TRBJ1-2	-	CASSYLQNYGYTF	TGTGCCAGCAGTTACCTACAGAACTATGGCTACACCTTC
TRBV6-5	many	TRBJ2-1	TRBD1	CASSYSNTGEKEQFF	TGTGCCAGCAGTTACTCGAACACAGGGGAGAAAGAGCAGTTCTTC
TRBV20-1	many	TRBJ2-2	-	CSARDNGGSEPNTGELFF	TGCAGTGCTAGAGATAACGGCGGATCGGAGCCTAACACCGGGGAGCTGTTTTTT
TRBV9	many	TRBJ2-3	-	CASSVYTSTDTQYF	TGTGCCAGCAGCGTATATACTAGCACAGATACGCAGTATTTT
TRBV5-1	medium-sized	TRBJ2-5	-	CASTSQETQYF	TGCGCCAGCACCTCCCAAGAGACCCAGTACTTC